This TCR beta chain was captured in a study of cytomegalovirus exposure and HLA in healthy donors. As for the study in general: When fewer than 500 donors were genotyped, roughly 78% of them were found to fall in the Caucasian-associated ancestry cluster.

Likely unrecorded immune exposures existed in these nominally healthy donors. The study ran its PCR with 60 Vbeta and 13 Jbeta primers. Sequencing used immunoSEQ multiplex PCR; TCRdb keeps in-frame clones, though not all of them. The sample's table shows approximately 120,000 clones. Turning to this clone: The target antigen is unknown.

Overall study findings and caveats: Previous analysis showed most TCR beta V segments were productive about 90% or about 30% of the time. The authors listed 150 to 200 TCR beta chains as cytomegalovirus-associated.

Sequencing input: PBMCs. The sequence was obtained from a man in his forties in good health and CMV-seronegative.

Written as DNA, the CDR3 is TGCGCCAGCACCCCGCAAGGGGTTACTGAAGCTTTCTTT. Translation gives CASTPQGVTEAFF. V and J are TRBV4-1 and TRBJ1-1, with a possible D match to TRBD1 (5 bases). The germline V and J ends were trimmed by 7 bases and 5 bases, with 14 bases remaining between them. CDR1 and CDR2 (germline): MGHRA, YSYEKL. The CDR3 covers 13 residues.